One and the same sample provided the 25 T cell receptor beta chains below, sequenced in a study of blood T cell repertoires in COVID-19 (dated by TCRdb to between 2020 and 2021). To prepare the library, the immunoSEQ multiplex PCR assay was applied. Entries here come from immuneACCESS through TCRdb and include only in-frame sequences with V and J called. Some clones fail to appear in such tables; in the studies checked, an unresolved V gene covers under half of the shortfall, and the cause of the remainder is unknown. In this sample the table shows 250,000 to 300,000 clones, roughly 80% of which occur a single time. Together, the top ten hold around 4.1% of the sample. Sequenced: PBMCs or T cells enriched from blood (not recorded which). The receptors were sampled from a young man with acute COVID-19.

This CDR3 is CASSSDIWVSTEAFF. CDR3 sequence (DNA): TGCGCCAGCAGCTCGGACATTTGGGTGTCCACTGAAGCTTTCTTT. The chain links TRBV5-1 to TRBJ1-1, with D possibly TRBD1 on 5 matching bases. Germline V gene data show CDR1 as SGHRS and CDR2 as YFSETQ. The CDR3 is 15 residues long. V dropped 3 bases and J dropped 4 bases, with 16 bases sitting between them.

The J gene is TRBJ2-3, the V gene TRBV6-2 or TRBV6-3; TRBD2 aligns across 7 bases. V shed 0 bases, J shed 4 bases, and the junction held 4 bases outside the gene matches. Per the germline V gene, CDR1 is MNHEY and CDR2 is SVGEGT. CDR3 length: 15 amino acids. CDR3 sequence reads: CASSYSAGEADTQYF. The CDR3 DNA sequence: TGTGCCAGCAGTTACTCGGCGGGAGAGGCAGATACGCAGTATTTT.

The chain has TRBV10-2 and TRBJ1-2; 8 nucleotides agree with TRBD1. This CDR3 is 13 amino acids long. Germline CDR1 is WSHSY and CDR2 is SAAADI. The trim removed 6 bases at V and 6 bases at J, leaving 6 bases unmatched. The CDR3 DNA reads as TGCGCCAGCAGGTTACCGGGACAGGATGGCTACACCTTC. Protein: CASRLPGQDGYTF.

This rearrangement joins TRBV15 to TRBJ2-1; TRBD2 agrees at 8 bases. The V segment lost 0 bases and the J segment 6 bases; nucleotides outside the gene matches: 4. Looked up from germline, CDR1 is LNHNV and CDR2 is YYDKDF (reference sequence). The CDR3 runs to 15 residues. The CDR3 DNA reads TGTGCCACCAGCAGAGATCGGGGGACTAGCAATGAGCAGTTCTTC. Its translation: CATSRDRGTSNEQFF.

The chain joins TRBV6-2 or TRBV6-3 to TRBJ2-7; 9 bases are shared with TRBD2. The CDR3 has 15 residues. With V trimmed by 6 bases and J by 6 bases, 12 bases remained unmatched. Germline CDR1 MNHEY, CDR2 SVGEGT. CDR3 region: CASSPTGLAGVEQYV. The CDR3 bases are TGTGCCAGCAGCCCCACGGGTTTAGCGGGGGTCGAGCAGTACGTC.

The chain couples TRBV27 to TRBJ2-5, with D possibly being TRBD1 (5 bases). Germline values: CDR1 MNHEY, CDR2 SMNVEV (reference sequence). V gave up 6 bases and J gave up 5 bases, with 16 bases separating them. CDR3 length equals 14 residues. In DNA form, the CDR3 reads TGTGCCAGCAGACAGAGACAGATCGGGGAGACCCAGTACTTC. Translating gives CASRQRQIGETQYF.

This clone was observed a single time. V usage is TRBV27 and J usage is TRBJ2-2; TRBD1 is a possible D gene (6 bases). Trimming took 8 bases from V and 2 from J, leaving 9 bases between them. The CDR3 spans 13 residues. CDR1 MNHEY and CDR2 SMNVEV come from the germline V gene (reference sequence). CDR3 nucleotides: TGTGCCAGCGGGGGCCTAAACACCGGGGAGCTGTTTTTT. It specifies CASGGLNTGELFF.

This clone occurred a few times. The gene calls are TRBV12-3 or TRBV12-4 and TRBJ1-1; TRBD1 agrees at 11 bases. CDR3 length: 13 amino acids. The junction had 7 bases not matched to a gene; V was cut back by 5 bases and J by 11 bases. CDR3 nucleotide sequence: TGTGCCAGCAGTATCGGGACAGGGGGGGTGGCTTTCTTT. Protein product: CASSIGTGGVAFF.

This chain joins TRBV18 and TRBJ1-3; possibly TRBD1 for D (6 bases). Per the germline V gene, CDR1 is KGHSH and CDR2 is LQKENI. This CDR3 contains 15 residues. V lost 1 base and J lost 1, with 8 bases in between. Here the CDR3 reads CASSPQTGSGNTIYF. CDR3 bases: TGTGCCAGCTCACCACAAACAGGGTCTGGAAACACCATATATTTT.

V and J are TRBV18 and TRBJ1-6; D is ambiguous. V was clipped by 5 bases and J by 0 bases, with 8 bases between them. CDR1 is KGHSH, CDR2 LQKENI, per germline. The length of the CDR3 is 15 residues. The CDR3, as DNA: TGTGCCAGCTCAGTACAGAGCTCCTATAATTCACCCCTCCACTTT. Its translation: CASSVQSSYNSPLHF.

The chain has TRBV14 and TRBJ2-3; tentatively, D is TRBD2 (7 bases). This CDR3 spans 14 amino acids. V was pared by 9 bases and J by 2 bases, with 15 bases between. Per germline, CDR1 SGHDN and CDR2 FVKESK. The CDR3 DNA is TGTGCCAGTGGACTAGGACAGTTCACAGATACGCAGTATTTT. It encodes CASGLGQFTDTQYF.

V usage is TRBV6-5 and J usage is TRBJ1-4, with unresolved D. V was shortened by 8 bases and J by 8 bases, with 18 bases between the two germline ends. This CDR3 contains 14 residues. The germline CDR1 and CDR2 sequences are MNHEY and SVGAGI. CDR3 coding DNA: TGTGCCAGCTCGTGGGGAGGTATGGAAGAAAAACTGTTTTTT. Translating gives CASSWGGMEEKLFF.

This chain uses TRBV10-2 with TRBJ1-3; perhaps TRBD1 as D (5 bases). The CDR3 contains 19 residues. V was trimmed by 1 base and J by 0 bases, leaving 19 bases between them. Germline V lookup: CDR1 WSHSY, CDR2 SAAADI. The CDR3 protein is CASSEYGGETSRSGNTIYF. The CDR3 nucleotides are TGCGCCAGCAGTGAGTACGGGGGGGAAACTTCCCGCTCTGGAAACACCATATATTTT.

CDR3 sequence (DNA): TGTGCCAGCAGCTTGGAATTGCGTGGAGAGGGCACAGATACGCAGTATTTT. This encodes CASSLELRGEGTDTQYF. The rearrangement joins TRBV5-8 to TRBJ2-3; D remains ambiguous. The germline gives CDR1 SGHTS, CDR2 YDEGEE. V lost 0 bases, J lost 1 base, and 15 bases lay in between. The length of the CDR3 is 17 residues.

The rearrangement uses TRBV20-1 and TRBJ2-7; tentative D call: TRBD2 (6 bases). CDR1 DFQATT and CDR2 SNEGSKA come from the germline V gene (reference sequence). Trimming pared 3 bases from V and 5 bases from J, leaving 8 bases between. This CDR3 spans 11 amino acids. CDR3 sequence (DNA): TGCAGTGCTAGTCGCGGGGACGAGCAGTACGTC. Translated, it gives CSASRGDEQYV.

The chain has TRBV11-2 and TRBJ1-3, with 8 positions matching TRBD1. V shed 5 bases, J shed 0 bases, and the junction held 9 bases outside the gene matches. The CDR3 covers 17 residues. The germline V gene encodes CDR1 SGHAT and CDR2 FQNNGV. DNA of the CDR3: TGTGCCAGCAGCCGGATAGGGACAGGACGCTCTGGAAACACCATATATTTT. It is translated as CASSRIGTGRSGNTIYF.

This chain joins TRBV9 and TRBJ1-1; TRBD1 matches at 8 bases. Germline loops: CDR1 SGDLS, CDR2 YYNGEE. The CDR3 runs 15 residues. V trimming: 4 bases; J trimming: 5 bases; junction bases outside the gene matches: 10. The CDR3 sequence is CASSPRTGLGTEAFF. The CDR3, as DNA: TGTGCCAGCAGCCCAAGGACAGGGCTGGGTACTGAAGCTTTCTTT.

CDR3 in DNA: TGCAGCGTTGAACAGGGGGCTGGGGATACGCAGTATTTT. It translates to CSVEQGAGDTQYF. This chain uses TRBV29-1 with TRBJ2-3, with TRBD1 identical over 8 bases. V trimming: 2 bases; J trimming: 6 bases; junction bases outside the gene matches: 4. The CDR3 is 13 amino acids. Germline CDR1 SQVTM, CDR2 ANQGSEA.

The chain recombines TRBV3-1 (or the pseudogene TRBV3-2) with TRBJ1-5, with D possibly TRBD1 on 6 matching bases. This CDR3 spans 14 amino acids. Trimming took off 4 bases at V and 7 bases at J, with 14 bases between the two ends. Germline CDR1 is LGHDT and CDR2 is YNNKEL (reference sequence). The CDR3 region is CASSRQGSGQPQHF. The CDR3 coding sequence is TGTGCCAGCAGCCGCCAGGGGTCGGGGCAGCCCCAGCATTTT.

V and J are TRBV9 and TRBJ2-7; weak D call: TRBD2 (5 bases). The V end was cut by 2 bases, the J end by 12 bases, with 15 bases between. Germline V gives CDR1 SGDLS, CDR2 YYNGEE. This CDR3 has 12 residues. CDR3 bases: TGTGCCAGCAGCGTCCCACGGGGTTTTCTGTACGTC. It yields the protein CASSVPRGFLYV.

This clone was seen a single time. J is TRBJ1-1 and V is TRBV14; 8 bases match TRBD1. The J segment lost 0 bases and the V segment lost 4 bases, leaving 4 bases of the junction unmatched. Per the germline V gene, CDR1 is SGHDN and CDR2 is FVKESK. The CDR3 is made up of 15 amino acids. CDR3 nucleotide sequence: TGTGCCAGCAGCCTCAGACAGGGGTTGAACACTGAAGCTTTCTTT. Translated: CASSLRQGLNTEAFF.

V usage is TRBV11-2 and J usage is TRBJ2-7, with D possibly being TRBD1 (5 bases). The CDR3 loop spans 15 amino acids. V gave up 1 base and J gave up 0 bases, with 10 bases separating them. From germline, CDR1 is SGHAT and CDR2 FQNNGV. The CDR3 protein is CASSLGQTSSYEQYV. In nucleotides, the CDR3 is TGTGCCAGCAGCTTAGGACAGACGAGCTCCTACGAGCAGTACGTC.

In the case of this clone: Other DNA sequences in the sample encode the same CDR3. This chain connects TRBV4-2 to TRBJ1-2; D possibly corresponds to TRBD1 (5 bases). The germline CDR1 and CDR2 sequences are LGHNA and YNFKEQ. This CDR3 has 16 amino acids. With 0 bases removed from V and 0 bases from J, the gap between germline ends came to 11 bases. The CDR3 region is CASSQDRQGANYGYTF. In nucleotides, the CDR3 is TGTGCCAGCAGCCAAGATAGGCAGGGTGCTAACTATGGCTACACCTTC.

This sequence joins TRBV7-9 and TRBJ2-6; D remains ambiguous. The germline V and J ends were trimmed by 1 base and 2 bases, with 12 bases remaining between them. This CDR3 is 17 amino acids long. The germline V gene encodes CDR1 SEHNR and CDR2 FQNEAQ (reference sequence). The CDR3: CASSLVGRNAGANVLTF. The CDR3 DNA reads TGTGCCAGCAGCTTAGTTGGCAGAAACGCTGGGGCCAACGTCCTGACTTTC.

The J gene is TRBJ1-2, the V gene TRBV12-3 or TRBV12-4; no firm D call. This CDR3 has 12 amino acids. Trimming stripped 1 base from V and 4 bases from J, with 4 bases between. CDR3 in amino acids: CASSLDSYGYTF. The CDR3 DNA follows: TGTGCCAGCAGTTTAGACAGCTATGGCTACACCTTC.